These 19 T cell receptor beta chains originate from one sample sequenced in a study of blood T cell repertoires in COVID-19. Generated by immunoSEQ multiplex PCR, the TCRdb table keeps only in-frame clones and is missing some. In the table there are about 100,000 clones, approximately 89% of which are singletons. The specimen was peripheral blood. The receptors stem from a man aged 50-59 years with active COVID-19.

V is TRBV30 and J is TRBJ2-1, with D possibly TRBD2 on 6 matching bases. V lost 1 base to trimming and J lost 16 bases, with 14 bases between them. The CDR3 is 11 residues long. CDR1 GTSNPN and CDR2 SVGIG come from the germline V gene (reference sequence). CDR3 in DNA: TGTGCCTGGAGTGCCGGGGCGGGATATTTCTTC. Its protein product is CAWSAGAGYFF. Full variable domain (outside the CDR3, taken from reference TRBV30 and TRBJ2-1): SQTIHQWPATLVQPVGSPLSLECTVEGTSNPNLYWYRQAAGRGLQLLFYSVGIGQISSEVPQNLSASRPQDRQFILSSKKLLLSDSGFYLCAWSAGAGYFFGPGTRLTVL.

This clone was seen a single time. The genes are TRBV5-5 and TRBJ1-2; 10 nucleotides agree with TRBD1. The germline V gene encodes CDR1 SGHKS and CDR2 YYEKEE (reference sequence). The CDR3 consists of 14 residues. With V trimmed by 3 bases and J by 7 bases, 6 bases remained unmatched. CDR3 region: CASSSTGGAVGYTF. The CDR3 coding sequence is TGTGCCAGCAGCTCGACAGGGGGCGCGGTTGGCTACACCTTC. Supplemented by reference TRBV5-5 and TRBJ1-2, the full variable domain reads DAGVTQSPTHLIKTRGQQVTLRCSPISGHKSVSWYQQVLGQGPQFIFQYYEKEERGRGNFPDRFSARQFPNYSSELNVNALLLGDSALYLCASSSTGGAVGYTFGSGTRLTVV.

The chain employs TRBV3-1 (or the pseudogene TRBV3-2) and TRBJ2-5; D is unresolved. V dropped 1 base and J dropped 4 bases, with 13 bases sitting between them. From germline, CDR1 is LGHDT and CDR2 YNNKEL (reference sequence). The CDR3 is 15 amino acids. CDR3 protein: CASSQGPLLLETQYF. The CDR3 nucleotides read TGTGCCAGCAGCCAAGGTCCCCTCCTTTTAGAGACCCAGTACTTC.

The chain combines TRBV5-1 with TRBJ1-4, with 8 positions matching TRBD1. Trimming removed 4 bases from V and 7 bases from J; junction bases left unmatched: 9. Per the germline V gene, CDR1 is SGHRS and CDR2 is YFSETQ. The length of the CDR3 is 15 residues. CDR3 sequence reads: CASSLGTGDVEKLFF. In DNA, the CDR3 is TGCGCCAGCAGCCTAGGGACAGGCGACGTTGAAAAACTGTTTTTT.

V and J are TRBV19 and TRBJ2-5; D is unclear. The V gene lost 5 bases and the J gene lost 2 bases, with 15 bases spanning the gap. This CDR3 spans 15 amino acids. Germline CDR1 is LNHDA and CDR2 is SQIVND (reference sequence). The CDR3, as DNA: TGTGCCAGTAGTGCGTTCCACAGCATTCAAGAGACCCAGTACTTC. Amino acid sequence: CASSAFHSIQETQYF.

This chain uses TRBV7-9 with TRBJ1-2, with D tentatively TRBD1 (6 bases). The V end was cut by 2 bases, the J end by 7 bases, with 14 bases between. Germline lookup yields CDR1 SEHNR and CDR2 FQNEAQ (reference sequence). This CDR3 has 14 residues. Written as DNA, the CDR3 is TGTGCCAGCAGCTTAATTGGGGGCATCTCTGGCTACACCTTC. This sequence encodes CASSLIGGISGYTF. Using reference TRBV7-9 and TRBJ1-2 for the parts outside the CDR3, the full variable domain is DTGVSQNPRHKITKRGQNVTFRCDPISEHNRLYWYRQTLGQGPEFLTYFQNEAQLEKSRLLSDRFSAERPKGSFSTLEIQRTEQGDSAMYLCASSLIGGISGYTFGSGTRLTVV.

The chain recombines TRBV4-1 with TRBJ1-2; the D gene is possibly TRBD1 (5 bases). The CDR3 runs to 15 residues. The germline CDR1 and CDR2 sequences are MGHRA and YSYEKL. The ends were cut back, 1 base at V and 7 bases at J, with 16 bases in the middle. Here the CDR3 reads CASSQGADTIGGYTF. CDR3 coding DNA: TGCGCCAGCAGCCAAGGTGCGGACACTATAGGTGGCTACACCTTC.

The CDR3 nucleotides read TGTGCCAGCAGTTATTCGGACACCTTGGGAGGTGGCTACACCTTC. Its translation is CASSYSDTLGGGYTF. The chain carries TRBV6-5 and TRBJ1-2; D might be TRBD1 (5 bases). This CDR3 comprises 15 residues. Germline V lookup: CDR1 MNHEY, CDR2 SVGAGI. V was cut by 3 bases and J by 7 bases, with 18 bases left in between.

This chain joins TRBV5-5 and TRBJ1-1; D gene ambiguous. V was clipped by 1 base and J by 4 bases, with 14 bases between them. CDR1 is SGHKS, CDR2 YYEKEE, per germline (reference sequence). This CDR3 comprises 15 residues. Written as DNA, the CDR3 is TGTGCCAGCAGCTTGTCCGTTTCGGGAGGCACTGAAGCTTTCTTT. Its protein product is CASSLSVSGGTEAFF.

The J gene is TRBJ1-2, the V gene TRBV5-8, with TRBD1 as a possible D gene (6 bases). The CDR3 runs 14 residues. CDR1 SGHTS and CDR2 YDEGEE come from the germline V gene. Trimming stripped 2 bases from V and 3 bases from J, with 11 bases between. The CDR3 region is CASSLPPGDYGYTF. The CDR3 bases are TGTGCCAGCAGCTTACCCCCAGGGGACTATGGCTACACCTTC. The variable domain in full, completed from reference TRBV5-8 and TRBJ1-2, reads EAGVTQSPTHLIKTRGQQATLRCSPISGHTSVYWYQQALGLGLQFLLWYDEGEERNRGNFPPRFSGRQFPNYSSELNVNALELEDSALYLCASSLPPGDYGYTFGSGTRLTVV.

The chain combines TRBV12-5 with TRBJ1-2, with D maybe TRBD1 (6 bases). The ends were cut back, 0 bases at V and 5 bases at J, with 13 bases in the middle. The CDR3 runs to 15 residues. Per germline, CDR1 LGHNT and CDR2 FRNRAP. The CDR3 sequence: CASGLVGLGTYGYTF. The CDR3 DNA sequence: TGTGCTAGTGGTTTGGTAGGGTTGGGGACATATGGCTACACCTTC. Combining the CDR3 with reference TRBV12-5 and TRBJ1-2 gives the whole variable domain DARVTQTPRHKVTEMGQEVTMRCQPILGHNTVFWYRQTMMQGLELLAYFRNRAPLDDSGMPKDRFSAEMPDATLATLKIQPSEPRDSAVYFCASGLVGLGTYGYTFGSGTRLTVV.

The chain carries TRBV3-1 (or the pseudogene TRBV3-2) and TRBJ2-1; TRBD1 is a possible D gene (5 bases). The CDR3 consists of 14 residues. Trimming took off 1 base at V and 9 bases at J, with 13 bases between the two ends. Looked up from germline, CDR1 is LGHDT and CDR2 is YNNKEL (reference sequence). In DNA, the CDR3 is TGTGCCAGCAGCCAAGTTGGGGCTTTGAGTGAGCAGTTCTTC. It specifies CASSQVGALSEQFF.

The chain uses TRBV5-1 and TRBJ2-7; D possibly corresponds to TRBD1 (5 bases). Germline CDR1 reads SGHRS; CDR2 reads YFSETQ. Deletions cut 0 bases from V and 2 bases from J, with 9 bases between. The CDR3 extends over 14 amino acids. The CDR3 here is CASSLGQTTYEQYF. CDR3 nucleotides: TGCGCCAGCAGCTTGGGACAGACAACCTACGAGCAGTACTTC.

The chain couples TRBV2 to TRBJ2-5; 11 positions match TRBD2. The V gene's germline CDR1 is SNHLY and CDR2 FYNNEI. J lost 5 bases, V lost 6 bases, and 8 bases had no gene match. The CDR3 consists of 15 residues. CDR3 amino acids: CASSPGPSGGETQYF. The CDR3 DNA is TGTGCCAGCAGCCCCGGGCCTAGCGGGGGGGAGACCCAGTACTTC.

V and J are TRBV20-1 and TRBJ1-1; unclear D gene. Germline CDR1 and CDR2: DFQATT and SNEGSKA (reference sequence). Trimming took off 0 bases at V and 7 bases at J, with 6 bases between the two ends. CDR3 length equals 11 residues. CDR3 DNA sequence: TGCAGTGCTAGAGACAGTTTTGAAGCTTTCTTT. Its protein is CSARDSFEAFF.

The chain carries TRBV7-8 and TRBJ2-5, with unresolved D. The CDR3 spans 14 residues. Germline lookup yields CDR1 SGHVS and CDR2 FQNEAQ. V gave up 5 bases and J gave up 3 bases, with 13 bases separating them. The CDR3 loop reads CASSPNYGEETQYF. CDR3 bases: TGTGCCAGCAGCCCTAATTACGGAGAAGAGACCCAGTACTTC.

The chain carries TRBV5-6 and TRBJ1-6; TRBD1 agrees at 7 bases. Unmatched junction bases numbered 6, after V lost 3 bases and J lost 0 bases. Per germline, CDR1 SGHDT and CDR2 YYEEEE. This CDR3 contains 17 residues. The CDR3 sequence: CASSSLGDSSYNSPLHF. CDR3 in DNA: TGTGCCAGCAGCTCTCTGGGGGACAGCTCCTATAATTCACCCCTCCACTTT.

The V and J genes are TRBV2 and TRBJ2-7, with D possibly TRBD1 on 5 matching bases. The CDR3 is 13 residues long. With 4 bases removed from V and 2 bases from J, the gap between germline ends came to 9 bases. Germline-derived CDR1 and CDR2 are SNHLY and FYNNEI. The CDR3 bases are TGTGCCAGCAGTGGACAGATCACCTACGAGCAGTACGTC. This sequence encodes CASSGQITYEQYV.

The chain links TRBV30 to TRBJ1-3; 10 bases align to TRBD1. In germline, CDR1 is GTSNPN, CDR2 SVGIG (reference sequence). The CDR3 extends over 13 amino acids. Trimming removed 0 bases from V and 8 bases from J; junction bases left unmatched: 1. The CDR3 loop reads CAWSVGQGYTIYF. CDR3 DNA: TGTGCCTGGAGTGTGGGACAGGGGTACACCATATATTTT.